A single sample is the source of the 25 T cell receptor beta chains below, sequenced in a study of blood T cells in healthy people across ages. The use of a sample-barcoded 5' primer and a J-beta primer mix characterized a second PCR of roughly 6 to 11 cycles. One entry per CDR3 protein results from TCRdb running MiXCR on the 5' RACE reads. Counted here are under 2,000,000 distinct CDR3 sequences, roughly 52% occurring once; the ten biggest clones make up approximately 2.1%. Material: blood. The receptors originated from a woman between 40 and 50 years old in good health.

The V gene is TRBV7-8, the J gene TRBJ2-3; TRBD2 might be the D (7 bases). Germline assignment: CDR1 SGHVS and CDR2 FQNEAQ. The V end lost 2 bases, the J end lost 1 base, and 16 bases lay between the germline ends. This CDR3 has 17 residues. CDR3 sequence (DNA): TGTGCCAGCAGCTTATATTCTGCGGGGGCGCGCACAGATACGCAGTATTTT. As protein: CASSLYSAGARTDTQYF.

The chain is built from TRBV20-1 and TRBJ1-4; D gene uncertain. Trimming pared 3 bases from V and 8 bases from J, leaving 25 bases between. The CDR3 spans 17 residues. Germline V gene data show CDR1 as DFQATT and CDR2 as SNEGSKA (reference sequence). The CDR3 loop reads CSASRWGVSSTGEKLFF. CDR3 in DNA: TGCAGTGCTAGTCGGTGGGGAGTGTCGTCCACCGGGGAAAAACTGTTTTTT.

The V and J genes are TRBV28 and TRBJ2-1; D unclear. The V end lost 3 bases, the J end lost 4 bases, and 19 bases lay between the germline ends. The V gene's germline CDR1 is MDHEN and CDR2 SYDVKM. The length of the CDR3 is 17 residues. Here the CDR3 reads CASSFVGAAYSYNEQFF. CDR3 bases: TGTGCCAGCAGTTTCGTTGGCGCCGCATACTCTTACAATGAGCAGTTCTTC.

This clonotype was counted ten times or more. This chain uses TRBV10-2 with TRBJ2-6; no firm D call. Germline V CDR1 and CDR2: WSHSY, SAAADI. Trimming took off 7 bases at V and 0 bases at J, with 7 bases between the two ends. The CDR3 extends over 14 amino acids. This CDR3 is CASTPSSGANVLTF. DNA for the CDR3: TGCGCCAGCACCCCTAGCTCTGGGGCCAACGTCCTGACTTTC.

V gene TRBV5-6 combines with J gene TRBJ2-7; D unclear. The CDR3 loop spans 15 amino acids. V gave up 4 bases and J gave up 2 bases, with 16 bases separating them. Looked up from germline, CDR1 is SGHDT and CDR2 is YYEEEE. The CDR3 DNA sequence: TGTGCCAGCAGCGGTGCAAAGGTCGTTACCTACGAGCAGTACTTC. It translates to CASSGAKVVTYEQYF.

V is TRBV6-1 and J is TRBJ2-7; the D is unclear. The CDR3 loop spans 14 amino acids. V was pared by 6 bases and J by 3 bases, with 15 bases between. Germline CDR1 is MNHNS and CDR2 is SASEGT. The CDR3 reads CASRAQTQNYEQYF. The DNA of the CDR3 is TGTGCCAGCAGGGCACAGACACAAAACTACGAGCAGTACTTC.

This chain joins TRBV7-2 and TRBJ1-1, with 7 bases that match TRBD1. The V and J ends lost 6 bases and 7 bases, in that order; junction bases with no gene match: 14. Germline lookup yields CDR1 SGHTA and CDR2 FQGNSA. The CDR3 has 15 residues. CDR3 region: CASRSRTTGVGEAFF. CDR3 sequence (DNA): TGTGCCAGCAGATCAAGAACTACAGGGGTGGGTGAAGCTTTCTTT.

The rearrangement joins TRBV2 to TRBJ2-2, with D unclear. This CDR3 has 15 amino acids. The germline CDR1 and CDR2 sequences are SNHLY and FYNNEI. Trimming cost V 4 bases and J 0 bases, with 9 bases left between them. CDR3 bases: TGTGCCAGCAGTGTTCGGGTTTCGAACACCGGGGAGCTGTTTTTT. This gives the protein CASSVRVSNTGELFF. The entire variable domain, with the rest obtained from reference TRBV2 and TRBJ2-2, is as follows: EPEVTQTPSHQVTQMGQEVILRCVPISNHLYFYWYRQILGQKVEFLVSFYNNEISEKSEIFDDQFSVERPDGSNFTLKIRSTKLEDSAMYFCASSVRVSNTGELFFGEGSRLTVL.

This clonotype was observed a handful of times. V is TRBV20-1 and J is TRBJ1-2; 7 nucleotides agree with TRBD1. This CDR3 is built from 15 residues. V gave up 2 bases and J gave up 3 bases; unmatched junction bases: 9. CDR1 is DFQATT, CDR2 SNEGSKA, per germline (reference sequence). The CDR3 region is CSARPPGQTDYGYTF. In DNA, the CDR3 is TGCAGTGCTAGACCCCCGGGACAGACGGACTATGGCTACACCTTC.

The CDR3 sequence is CASSSVQRQNNEQFF. CDR3 DNA sequence: TGTGCCAGCAGCTCCGTCCAGCGGCAGAACAATGAGCAGTTCTTC. This rearrangement joins TRBV7-9 to TRBJ2-1; tentative D call: TRBD2 (5 bases). The CDR3 totals 15 residues. Trimming cost V 4 bases and J 5 bases, with 15 bases left between them. Per the germline V gene, CDR1 is SEHNR and CDR2 is FQNEAQ (reference sequence). Combining the CDR3 with reference TRBV7-9 and TRBJ2-1 gives the whole variable domain DTGVSQNPRHKITKRGQNVTFRCDPISEHNRLYWYRQTLGQGPEFLTYFQNEAQLEKSRLLSDRFSAERPKGSFSTLEIQRTEQGDSAMYLCASSSVQRQNNEQFFGPGTRLTVL.

The genes are TRBV11-1 and TRBJ2-6; D not resolved. The CDR3 spans 15 residues. V was trimmed by 5 bases and J by 4 bases, leaving 12 bases between them. In germline, CDR1 is SGHAT, CDR2 FQDESV (reference sequence). The CDR3 region has the DNA TGTGCCAGCAGCCACGGACGAGGCGGGGCCAACGTCCTGACTTTC. Its translation is CASSHGRGGANVLTF.

The rearrangement links TRBV24-1 to TRBJ2-3, with 11 bases identical to TRBD2. Germline loops: CDR1 KGHDR, CDR2 SFDVKD. The V and J ends lost 3 bases and 0 bases, in that order; junction bases with no gene match: 1. The CDR3 loop spans 16 amino acids. The CDR3 sequence: CATSDGTSGSTDTQYF. CDR3 DNA: TGTGCCACCAGTGATGGGACTAGCGGAAGCACAGATACGCAGTATTTT.

This chain uses TRBV20-1 with TRBJ2-5; perhaps TRBD2 as D (6 bases). Trimming removed 2 bases at V and 2 bases at J, with 12 bases between. Germline V gene data show CDR1 as DFQATT and CDR2 as SNEGSKA (reference sequence). There are 14 residues in the CDR3. For the CDR3, the DNA is TGCAGTGCTAGAACGGGGGATCAACAAGAGACCCAGTACTTC. It yields the protein CSARTGDQQETQYF.

The rearrangement uses TRBV6-2 or TRBV6-3 and TRBJ2-7; D gene uncertain. Germline values: CDR1 MNHEY, CDR2 SVGEGT. V shed 7 bases and J shed 6 bases, with 10 bases lying between them. The CDR3 is made up of 11 amino acids. CDR3: CASNTAVEQYF. In DNA form, the CDR3 reads TGTGCCAGCAATACAGCAGTCGAGCAGTACTTC.

This clonotype appeared a few times. The chain recombines TRBV12-3 or TRBV12-4 with TRBJ2-7, with a weak D call TRBD1 (5 bases). Trimming stripped 6 bases from V and 1 base from J, with 10 bases between. This CDR3 has 13 residues. CDR3 nucleotides: TGTGCCAGCAGCCGTTACAGGTCCTACGAGCAGTACTTC. Encoded protein: CASSRYRSYEQYF.

Of note for this clonotype: The junction differs from germline at one of its ends, possibly a read error. CDR3 in amino acids: CSVGNRGLEDYGCTF. Here the CDR3 DNA reads TGCAGCGTTGGAAACAGGGGGCTCGAAGACTATGGCTGCACCTTC. The V and J genes are TRBV29-1 and TRBJ1-2; 9 bases align to TRBD1. The CDR3 has 15 residues. Germline loops: CDR1 SQVTM, CDR2 ANQGSEA.

The chain combines TRBV27 with TRBJ2-4; D perhaps matches TRBD1 (6 bases). The DNA matches TRBJ2-7 better at its end, which makes the J call doubtful. The length of the CDR3 is 15 residues. CDR1 is MNHEY and CDR2 is SMNVEV in the germline V gene (reference sequence). The CDR3: CASSRQFRDNYEQYF. The CDR3 region has the DNA TGTGCCAGCAGCCGACAATTCCGGGACAATTACGAGCAGTACTTC.

In this sample, this clonotype turned up a few times. This sequence joins TRBV7-2 and TRBJ2-1, with 9 bases identical to TRBD2. The CDR3 covers 19 residues. V lost 4 bases to trimming and J lost 1 base; unmatched junction nucleotides: 14. Germline values: CDR1 SGHTA, CDR2 FQGNSA. CDR3 DNA sequence: TGTGCCAGCAGCTCCCCGAGCGGGGGGCTACCAGGATCCTACAATGAGCAGTTCTTC. Its translation is CASSSPSGGLPGSYNEQFF.

This chain joins TRBV2 and TRBJ2-5; 7 bases agree with TRBD2. The CDR3 totals 15 residues. J was trimmed by 3 bases and V by 2 bases; bases with no gene match: 6. Germline CDR1 SNHLY, CDR2 FYNNEI. CDR3 in DNA: TGTGCCAGCAGTGAATTAGCGGGTCGAAAAGAGACCCAGTACTTC. Translated, it gives CASSELAGRKETQYF.

The genes are TRBV5-1 and TRBJ2-5, with D possibly TRBD2 on 6 matching bases. The DNA end is a closer match to TRBJ2-1, so the J assignment may be wrong. The length of the CDR3 is 16 residues. Germline V gene sequence: CDR1 SGHRS, CDR2 YFSETQ. DNA for the CDR3: TGCGCCAGCAGGATGGGCCTGGGACTGAACCAAGAGACCCAGTTCTTC. Its protein is CASRMGLGLNQETQFF.

This clonotype has a single count. The chain uses TRBV5-6 and TRBJ2-3; no reliable D call. Germline CDR1 reads SGHDT; CDR2 reads YYEEEE. Trimming left V 6 bases short and J 3 bases short, with 11 bases between. This CDR3 is built from 13 residues. CDR3 sequence reads: CASTPRSTDTQYF. For the CDR3, the DNA is TGTGCCAGCACCCCAAGATCTACAGATACGCAGTATTTT.

The rearrangement joins TRBV24-1 to TRBJ2-1; TRBD2 matches at 10 bases. CDR1 and CDR2 from the germline V gene are KGHDR and SFDVKD. Trimming removed 0 bases from V and 6 bases from J; junction bases left unmatched: 7. The CDR3 is 17 amino acids. CDR3 region: CATSDLPKRGGLNEQFF. DNA for the CDR3: TGTGCCACCAGTGATTTGCCGAAGCGGGGGGGCCTCAATGAGCAGTTCTTC.

This clonotype occurred a few times. The genes are TRBV10-3 and TRBJ2-3; TRBD2 agrees at 8 bases. Germline V gene data show CDR1 as ENHRY and CDR2 as SYGVKD. This CDR3 spans 16 amino acids. J lost 1 base, V lost 0 bases, and 3 bases had no gene match. The CDR3 region has the DNA TGTGCCATCAGTGAGTCCCAAGCGGGAGGCACAGATACGCAGTATTTT. Protein: CAISESQAGGTDTQYF.

The chain uses TRBV6-4 and TRBJ2-7, with 12 bases matching TRBD2. Germline trimming cut 2 bases from V and 0 bases from J; bases unmatched to any gene: 2. This CDR3 is 16 amino acids long. In germline, CDR1 is MRHNA, CDR2 SNTAGT. The CDR3 nucleotides read TGTGCCAGCAGTGACACGACTAGCGGGGGCTCCTACGAGCAGTACTTC. It translates to CASSDTTSGGSYEQYF.

This clonotype turned up a few times. The V call is TRBV4-2, the J call TRBJ2-6; D is ambiguous. CDR1 and CDR2 from the germline V gene are LGHNA and YNFKEQ. CDR3 length equals 16 residues. Deletions cut 0 bases from V and 2 bases from J, with 8 bases between. This CDR3 is CASSQDTETGANVLTF. The CDR3 nucleotides read TGTGCCAGCAGCCAAGATACGGAGACTGGGGCCAACGTCCTGACTTTC.